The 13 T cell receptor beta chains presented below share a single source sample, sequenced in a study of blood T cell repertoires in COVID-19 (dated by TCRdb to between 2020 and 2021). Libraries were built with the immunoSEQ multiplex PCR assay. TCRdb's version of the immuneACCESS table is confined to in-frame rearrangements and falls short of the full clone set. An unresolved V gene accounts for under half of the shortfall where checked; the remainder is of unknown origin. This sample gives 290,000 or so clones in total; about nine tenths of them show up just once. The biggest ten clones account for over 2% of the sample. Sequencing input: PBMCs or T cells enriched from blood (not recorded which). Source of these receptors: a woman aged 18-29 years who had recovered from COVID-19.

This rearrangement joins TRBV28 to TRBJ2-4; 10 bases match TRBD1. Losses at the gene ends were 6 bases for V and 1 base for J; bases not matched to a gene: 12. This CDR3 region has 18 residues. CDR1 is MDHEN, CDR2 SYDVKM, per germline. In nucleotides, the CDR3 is TGTGCCAGCAGCGGAGGGGGACAGGGGTTATGGGCCAAAAACATTCAGTACTTC. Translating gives CASSGGGQGLWAKNIQYF.

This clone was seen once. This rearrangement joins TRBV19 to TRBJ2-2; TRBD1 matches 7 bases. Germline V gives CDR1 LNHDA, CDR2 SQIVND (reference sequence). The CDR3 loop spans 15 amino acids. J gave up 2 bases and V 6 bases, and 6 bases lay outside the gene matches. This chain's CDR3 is CASRRGTANTGELFF. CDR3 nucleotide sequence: TGTGCCAGTAGAAGAGGGACAGCAAACACCGGGGAGCTGTTTTTT.

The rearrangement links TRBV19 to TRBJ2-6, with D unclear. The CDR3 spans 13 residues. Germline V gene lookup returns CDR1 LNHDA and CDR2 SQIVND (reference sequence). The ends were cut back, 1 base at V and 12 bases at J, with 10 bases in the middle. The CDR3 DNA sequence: TGTGCCAGTAGTATAGGACAACATGGCGTCCTGACTTTC. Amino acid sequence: CASSIGQHGVLTF.

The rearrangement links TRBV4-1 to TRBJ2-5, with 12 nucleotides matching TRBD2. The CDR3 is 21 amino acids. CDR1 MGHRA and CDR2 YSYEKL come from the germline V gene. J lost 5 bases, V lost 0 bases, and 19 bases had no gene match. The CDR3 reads CASSQDLLAGGTFLGGETQYF. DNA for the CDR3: TGCGCCAGCAGCCAAGATTTGCTAGCGGGGGGGACATTTCTAGGCGGGGAGACCCAGTACTTC.

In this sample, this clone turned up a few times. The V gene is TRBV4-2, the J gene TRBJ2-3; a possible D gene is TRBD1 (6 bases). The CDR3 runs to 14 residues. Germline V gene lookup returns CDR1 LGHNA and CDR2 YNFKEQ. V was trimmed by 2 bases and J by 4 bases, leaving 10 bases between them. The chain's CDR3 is CASSQTGSPDTQYF. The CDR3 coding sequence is TGTGCCAGCAGCCAAACAGGGAGCCCAGATACGCAGTATTTT.

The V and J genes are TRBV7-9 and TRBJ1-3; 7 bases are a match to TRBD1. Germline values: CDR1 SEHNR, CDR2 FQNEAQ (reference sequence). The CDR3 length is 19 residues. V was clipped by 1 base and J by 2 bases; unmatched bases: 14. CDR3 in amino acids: CASSLGATGIHPPGNTIYF. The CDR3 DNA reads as TGTGCCAGCAGCTTAGGTGCGACAGGGATTCATCCCCCTGGAAACACCATATATTTT.

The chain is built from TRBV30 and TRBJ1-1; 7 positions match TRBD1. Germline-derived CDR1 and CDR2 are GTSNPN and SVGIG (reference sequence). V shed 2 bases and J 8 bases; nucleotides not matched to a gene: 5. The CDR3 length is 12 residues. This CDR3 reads CAWSLSRGEAFF. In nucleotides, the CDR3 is TGTGCCTGGAGTCTCAGCAGGGGGGAAGCTTTCTTT.

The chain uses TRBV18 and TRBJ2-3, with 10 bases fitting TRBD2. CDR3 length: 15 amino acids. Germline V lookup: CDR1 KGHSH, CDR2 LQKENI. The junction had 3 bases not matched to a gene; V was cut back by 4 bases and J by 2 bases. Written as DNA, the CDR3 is TGTGCCAGCTCACTGCTAGCGGGGGTCACAGATACGCAGTATTTT. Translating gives CASSLLAGVTDTQYF.

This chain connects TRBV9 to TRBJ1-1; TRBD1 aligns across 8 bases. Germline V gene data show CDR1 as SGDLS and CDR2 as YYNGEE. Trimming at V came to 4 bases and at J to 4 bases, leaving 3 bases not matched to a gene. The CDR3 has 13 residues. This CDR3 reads CASSRQGSTEAFF. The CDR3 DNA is TGTGCCAGCAGCCGACAGGGGAGCACTGAAGCTTTCTTT. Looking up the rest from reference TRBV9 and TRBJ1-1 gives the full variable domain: DSGVTQTPKHLITATGQRVTLRCSPRSGDLSVYWYQQSLDQGLQFLIQYYNGEERAKGNILERFSAQQFPDLHSELNLSSLELGDSALYFCASSRQGSTEAFFGQGTRLTVV.

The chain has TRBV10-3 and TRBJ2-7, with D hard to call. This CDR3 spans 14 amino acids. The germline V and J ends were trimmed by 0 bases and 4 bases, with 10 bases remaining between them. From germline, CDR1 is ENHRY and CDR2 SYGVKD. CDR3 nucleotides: TGTGCCATCAGTGAGTCAGAAGCGCCTTACGAGCAGTACTTC. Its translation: CAISESEAPYEQYF.

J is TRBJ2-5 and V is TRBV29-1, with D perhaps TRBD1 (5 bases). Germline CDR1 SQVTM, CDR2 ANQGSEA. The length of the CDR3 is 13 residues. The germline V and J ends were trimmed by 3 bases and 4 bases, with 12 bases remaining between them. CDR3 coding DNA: TGCAGCGTTGAGTCAGTAAGGGGAGAGACCCAGTACTTC. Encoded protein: CSVESVRGETQYF.

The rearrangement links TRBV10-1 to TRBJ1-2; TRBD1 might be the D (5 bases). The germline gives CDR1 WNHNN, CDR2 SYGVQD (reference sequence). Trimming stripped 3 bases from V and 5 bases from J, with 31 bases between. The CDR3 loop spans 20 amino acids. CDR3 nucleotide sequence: TGCGCCAGCAGTGACCCGACCTCCTTAAAGACGGAGGGGACTGATTATGGCTACACCTTC. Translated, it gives CASSDPTSLKTEGTDYGYTF.

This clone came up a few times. CDR3 DNA: TGTGCCAGCAGTCTCATTAGCGGGAGCTCCTACAATGAGCAGTTCTTC. This codes for CASSLISGSSYNEQFF. The chain couples TRBV27 to TRBJ2-1; the match to TRBD2 covers 9 bases. The CDR3 consists of 16 residues. Germline V gene lookup returns CDR1 MNHEY and CDR2 SMNVEV (reference sequence). Trimming at V came to 5 bases and at J to 0 bases, leaving 5 bases not matched to a gene.